This T cell receptor beta chain is from a study of PD-1 blockade in classical Hodgkin lymphoma. The time point here: cycle 4 day 1 (C4D1), after about 6 weeks of nivolumab. All trial patients relapsed after autologous stem cell transplantation. TCRdb's table, derived via immunoSEQ multiplex PCR, lists solely in-frame clones and lacks some. The sample contains tens of thousands of clones, roughly 77% of which appear only once. The CDR3 totals 11 residues. Losses at the gene ends were 10 bases for V and 7 bases for J; bases not matched to a gene: 4. Germline V gene lookup returns CDR1 ENHRY and CDR2 SYGVKD.

Specimen: peripheral blood mononuclear cells (PBMCs), collected before the fourth cycle of nivolumab. The source of this sequence is a human donor with classical Hodgkin lymphoma. The chain links TRBV10-3 to TRBJ2-1, with 7 positions matching TRBD1. The CDR3 protein is CATSRGNEQFF. CDR3 in DNA: TGTGCCACCTCCAGGGGGAATGAGCAGTTCTTC.